This TCR beta chain emerged from a study of a mutant IDH1 vaccine in newly diagnosed glioma. Across the whole study: Vaccines were begun 4-6 weeks after radiotherapy alone, or with temozolomide cycles.

A remark on this clone: Its target is not known.

Described time point: week 5, during vaccination. The content of each vaccine dose was 300 ug of mutant IDH1 20-mer peptide, and topical imiquimod accompanied it. New WHO grade 3 or 4 astrocytomas that were IDH1-mutant and ATRX-lost occurred in the donors. Germline V gives CDR1 LGHNA, CDR2 YSLEER. V shed 1 base and J shed 4 bases, with 6 bases lying between them. The CDR3 is 13 amino acids. Findings and caveats of the study: Overall, around 93% of patients had vaccine-induced immune responses.

Only in-frame clones appear in the TCRdb table, and some are missing; sequencing was by immunoSEQ multiplex PCR. The sample yields over 50,000 clones, more than 80% seen once. This sequence was found in a middle-aged woman with glioma. The material sequenced was PBMCs, taken from a glioma patient whose treatment included an IDH1 peptide vaccine. The chain is built from TRBV4-3 and TRBJ2-3, with D hard to call. CDR3 nucleotide sequence: TGCGCCAGCAGCCAAGGGGCCCCAGATACGCAGTATTTT. This encodes CASSQGAPDTQYF.